This T cell receptor (beta chain) was identified during a study of T cell changes during pregnancy in multiple sclerosis (dated by TCRdb to the late 2010s). Study-wide context: Changes in the T cell repertoire over the course of pregnancy were examined in this study in women with multiple sclerosis.

Comments on this clone: The clone's antigen remains unknown. The input lacks base qualities; no much larger clone sits a single base away.

After removal of 5 bases from V and 4 bases from J, the junction retains 10 bases not matched to a gene. Including cysteine and phenylalanine, the CDR3 has 16 amino acids. Of all the DNA, just the CDR3 is kept, 48 bases in frame from base 1. The germline V gene encodes CDR1 SGHVS and CDR2 FQNEAQ. The method was the immunoSEQ multiplex PCR assay. TCRdb holds this immuneACCESS table with in-frame rearrangements only. Some clones are missing; in checked studies, unresolved V genes explain under half, and the rest has no known cause. The sample profile shows tens of thousands of clones; roughly 92% of them were found once. Of the sample, roughly 0.61% is held by the ten largest clones.

The sample here was CD4+ T cells from peripheral blood mononuclear cells, taken in the first trimester of pregnancy. The receptor was isolated from a female donor with multiple sclerosis, enrolled in a pregnancy study. The sequence is built from TRBV7-8 and TRBJ2-1; 8 of the junction bases match TRBD2. Here is the DNA: TGTGCCAGCAGCCAACCTCTAGCGGGTGATTACAATGAGCAGTTCTTC. Its product reads: CASSQPLAGDYNEQFF. This CDR3, with the reference TRBV7-8 and TRBJ2-1 proteins standing in past its ends, gives the full variable domain GAGVSQSPRYKVAKRGQDVALRCDPISGHVSLFWYQQALGQGPEFLTYFQNEAQLDKSGLPSDRFFAERPEGSVSTLKIQRTQQEDSAVYLCASSQPLAGDYNEQFFGPGTRLTVL.